This T cell receptor (beta chain) was identified in a study of a mutant IDH1 vaccine in newly diagnosed glioma. On the study more broadly: Former treatment meant radiotherapy, temozolomide, or both; the majority had gotten both. The study, taken as a whole, reports: Across multiple MHC alleles, approximately 93% of patients had vaccine-induced responses. No link was apparently found between pseudoprogression and changes in top peripheral T cell clonotypes.

The time point: baseline, week 1 (first vaccination visit). This sample's treatment: pre-vaccination baseline after standard-of-care therapy. Donors' newly diagnosed IDH1-mutant WHO grade 3 or 4 astrocytomas lacked nuclear ATRX. Data came from immunoSEQ multiplex PCR; TCRdb stores just in-frame clones and leaves some out. The sample has around 87,000 clones, about four fifths seen once; the top ten hold 7% to 9%. As concerns this clone: The antigen is not known.

Trimming cost V 2 bases and J 1 base, with 8 bases left between them. Per germline, CDR1 MNHEY and CDR2 SVGAGI. The CDR3 spans 15 residues. The sequences come from PBMCs, collected from a glioma patient treated with radiotherapy, temozolomide or both. This clonotype was obtained from a woman in her forties or fifties with glioma. The rearrangement joins TRBV6-5 to TRBJ1-4; D is ambiguous. The CDR3 loop reads CASSYEVGTNEKLFF. The CDR3 nucleotides read TGTGCCAGCAGTTACGAGGTCGGAACTAATGAAAAACTGTTTTTT.